The 8 T cell receptor beta chains below come from one sample, sequenced in a study of graft-versus-host responses after intestinal transplantation. Clones were sequenced by immunoSEQ multiplex PCR, and TCRdb holds only the in-frame ones, with some missing. The sample has around 120,000 clones, less than 95% seen once. No antigens are known for them. The sequenced sample was unstimulated CD4+ T cells sorted from spleen or lymph node cells, obtained before intestinal transplant. The receptors come from a human donor who received an intestinal transplant.

This chain links TRBV5-1 with TRBJ2-2, with TRBD2 matching over 8 bases. J was trimmed by 11 bases and V by 0 bases; bases with no gene match: 3. Germline values: CDR1 SGHRS, CDR2 YFSETQ. The CDR3 runs 13 residues. The CDR3 loop reads CASSLAGGTELFF. DNA for the CDR3: TGCGCCAGCAGCTTGGCGGGGGGGACAGAGCTGTTTTTT.

V is TRBV5-1 and J is TRBJ2-7, with 8 positions matching TRBD1. Losses at the gene ends were 0 bases for V and 5 bases for J; bases not matched to a gene: 10. Per the germline V gene, CDR1 is SGHRS and CDR2 is YFSETQ. This CDR3 contains 16 residues. The CDR3 loop is CASSLAPGQAADEQYF. Written as DNA, the CDR3 is TGCGCCAGCAGCTTGGCTCCGGGACAGGCAGCAGACGAGCAGTACTTC.

The chain combines TRBV7-2 with TRBJ2-5, with TRBD2 matching 11 bases. Germline V CDR1 and CDR2: SGHTA, FQGNSA. The CDR3 is 16 residues long. V lost 3 bases and J lost 1; bases outside the gene matches: 4. CDR3 bases: TGTGCCAGCAGCTTTAGCGGGGGGGCCATCCAAGAGACCCAGTACTTC. It encodes CASSFSGGAIQETQYF.

The chain carries TRBV5-1 and TRBJ2-7; TRBD1 aligns across 7 bases. V shed 4 bases, J shed 0 bases, and the junction held 10 bases outside the gene matches. Looked up from germline, CDR1 is SGHRS and CDR2 is YFSETQ. The CDR3 totals 16 residues. Here the CDR3 reads CASSLRQGPTSYEQYF. The CDR3 DNA reads as TGCGCCAGCAGCCTTCGACAGGGTCCCACCTCCTACGAGCAGTACTTC.

The chain employs TRBV7-8 and TRBJ2-1, with D unclear. V was cut by 3 bases and J by 4 bases, with 19 bases left in between. Germline-derived CDR1 and CDR2 are SGHVS and FQNEAQ. This CDR3 is built from 17 residues. Here the CDR3 reads CASSFSPSVSVYNEQFF. DNA of the CDR3: TGTGCCAGCAGCTTTTCTCCCTCGGTTTCCGTTTACAATGAGCAGTTCTTC.

This clone was detected once. V gene TRBV14 combines with J gene TRBJ1-2; no firm D call. The CDR3 is 12 amino acids. Germline assignment: CDR1 SGHDN and CDR2 FVKESK. Trimming stripped 4 bases from V and 8 bases from J, with 11 bases between. CDR3 sequence: CASSPRREGYTF. Here the CDR3 DNA reads TGTGCCAGCAGCCCCCGTCGGGAGGGCTACACCTTC.

V usage is TRBV28 and J usage is TRBJ2-7; 8 nucleotides match TRBD1. The CDR3 consists of 14 residues. The trim removed 6 bases at V and 3 bases at J, leaving 7 bases unmatched. CDR1 and CDR2 from the germline V gene are MDHEN and SYDVKM. The CDR3 protein is CASRGDRNGYEQYF. CDR3 sequence (DNA): TGTGCCAGCAGGGGGGACAGGAACGGCTACGAGCAGTACTTC.

The V call is TRBV27, the J call TRBJ1-1; D gene unclear. V was trimmed by 8 bases and J by 8 bases, leaving 12 bases between them. This CDR3 spans 11 amino acids. Germline V gene sequence: CDR1 MNHEY, CDR2 SMNVEV (reference sequence). The CDR3 bases are TGTGCCAGCGGAGCGCGGGCGGAAGCTTTCTTT. Residues: CASGARAEAFF.